The sequence of this TCR beta chain was determined in a study of control samples from healthy donors and cancer patients. Some clones are missing from TCRdb's copy, which holds only in-frame ones; the method was immunoSEQ multiplex PCR. The table has 85,000 to 90,000 clones, about nine tenths seen once; the top ten hold more than 20%. Germline values: CDR1 SGHRS, CDR2 YFSETQ. This CDR3 comprises 15 residues. The V segment lost 4 bases and the J segment 0 bases; nucleotides outside the gene matches: 5. The V gene is TRBV5-1, the J gene TRBJ2-3; 7 positions agree with TRBD2. The TCR comes from a man in his thirties or forties in good health. Material: blood. The CDR3 nucleotides read TGCGCCAGCAGCGCCCGACTAGCTAGCACAGATACGCAGTATTTT. Translating gives CASSARLASTDTQYF.